This record looks at one T cell receptor (beta chain) sequence and its context. The data were produced by immunoSEQ multiplex PCR, yet TCRdb's version contains in-frame clones alone and is incomplete. The repertoire holds around 200,000 clones, roughly 84% seen once, with roughly 4.5% in the top ten. The sample is drawn from a study of blood T cell repertoires in COVID-19. V shed 2 bases and J 6 bases; nucleotides not matched to a gene: 4. The CDR3 is 13 residues long. The V gene's germline CDR1 is SGHRS and CDR2 YFSETQ. Sequenced material: peripheral blood. V gene TRBV5-1 combines with J gene TRBJ1-1; 7 bases match TRBD1. The receptor's source is an elderly woman with acute or convalescent COVID-19. The CDR3 DNA is TGCGCCAGCAGCTTCCAGGGGGAGTCTGAAGCTTTCTTT. As protein: CASSFQGESEAFF.